The present T cell receptor (beta chain) was sequenced within a study of cytomegalovirus exposure and HLA in healthy donors. The PCR had 60 Vbeta and 13 Jbeta primers. Profiled with immunoSEQ multiplex PCR; TCRdb holds only in-frame clones, not every one. Counted here are 150,000 to 200,000 clones, roughly 73% occurring once; the ten biggest clones make up less than 9.5%. This receptor was obtained from a woman aged 40 to 50 in good health and CMV-seropositive. Sequencing used PBMCs.

The CDR3 DNA reads as TGCGCCAGCAGGGGAGGGCAGGGCGGACCTTCCACGGGAAACACCATATATTTT. It is translated as CASRGGQGGPSTGNTIYF. The chain combines TRBV4-1 with TRBJ1-3; D perhaps matches TRBD1 (5 bases). V was clipped by 6 bases and J by 4 bases, with 25 bases between them. The germline gives CDR1 MGHRA, CDR2 YSYEKL. The CDR3 is 18 residues long.